This T cell receptor (beta chain) derives from a study of shared clonotypes between healthy human individuals (dated by TCRdb to 2018 to 2020). Notes on the research overall: Two women and a few men aged 18 to 49 years were included in the cohort. To estimate repertoire size and how much clonotype sharing occurs between individuals, the study deeply sequenced the blood TCR repertoires of five healthy adults. To increase sequencing depth and limit assay-specific biases, different laboratories used diverse techniques to prepare libraries and sequence TCR repertoires. Each donor's leukapheresis produced roughly between roughly 0.85 and 10 billion PBMCs. Points the paper makes about the study in general: Only blood was sampled, and tissue TCR repertoires likely differ from those in blood. Because the study included only a small number of donors, the genetic and exposure-history diversity represented was limited. Pairwise subsampling indicated that sequencing depth was expected to affect the degree of clonotype sharing among donors.

TCR CDR3 regions were amplified from genomic DNA by multiplex PCR using the deep immunoSEQ assay. Extracted genomic DNA from each cell subset was spread evenly across all wells of several immunoSEQ 96-well plates, with each plate serving as a replicate. For unsorted PBMC, 250 to 300 ng genomic DNA, equal to 32,000 or so T cell genomes, was loaded into each replicate PCR. Ten immunoSEQ deep assay plates were used to sequence the unsorted PBMC genomic DNA. Purified libraries were quantified with a Qubit 3.0 fluorometer, sized on a Bioanalyzer 2100, and re-quantified with the KAPA Library Quantification kit. Every immunoSEQ 96-well plate was sequenced on a separate single-read 150-cycle Illumina NextSeq 550 flow cell. The original methods were these. Because the immunoSEQ output included only junctional sequences and no quality scores, the filtering could not be the same as the filtering used for full-length reads. To assign V/J genes and CDR3, sequences were annotated against IMGT germline references using PyIR, a Python wrapper for IgBLAST v1.9. Reads were removed for weak V/J assignments (E-value above 1e-6), missing CDR3, stop codons, out-of-frame junctions, or ambiguous translated residues. A V3J clonotype was defined by an identical inferred V gene, J gene, and CDR3 amino acid sequence. Percentage overlap between repertoires was computed as shared unique clonotypes divided by the size of the smaller repertoire. Repertoire richness was assessed with RTK rarefaction, the Chao1 estimator, and Recon v2.1 estimates of unobserved clonotypes. TCRdb limited this immuneACCESS table to in-frame rearrangements with V and J called. A share of clones is missing; checked studies link under half to unresolved V genes, and the rest is unexplained. V, J and clone size were drawn from that table, and D and trimming were deduced from the DNA. This sample holds about 470,000 clones; about 76% were observed only once. Less than 15% of the sample is in the top ten clones.

There are 15 amino acids in the CDR3, from cysteine to phenylalanine inclusive. The kept DNA is CDR3 alone, 45 bases in frame from the first base. Trimming leaves V shorter by 2 bases and J shorter by 2 bases, with the junction holding 4 bases beyond the gene matches. For CDR1 and CDR2, the germline V gene lists ENHRY and SYGVKD. On this clone itself: Its antigen target is currently unknown. The sample holds no much larger clone one base away, and base qualities are not on file.

The donors were healthy, HIV-negative adults who had no recently reported acute infections or vaccinations. Every donor was a Caucasian adult living in Nashville, Tennessee, USA. In the unsorted samples, some 94 million PBMCs were counted, and genomic DNA was extracted using the QIAamp DNA Blood Mini kit. Blood was collected by leukapheresis, and PBMCs were isolated by Ficoll-Histopaque density gradient centrifugation and then cryopreserved in liquid nitrogen vapor phase. Material for sequencing was PBMCs. This sequence was found in a middle-aged woman in good health. Some clones in this sample may be carry-over from other donors' samples. This sequence uses TRBV10-3 and TRBJ2-3; 7 bases in between match TRBD1. The DNA is TGTGCCATCAGTGAGGGACAGGCATACACAGATACGCAGTATTTT. Its amino acids are CAISEGQAYTDTQYF.